What follows describes a single T cell receptor (beta chain). Its cognate antigen is unknown. The record originates from a study of shared clonotypes between healthy human individuals. Study-level points and caveats: A handful of donors showed sharing of about 4.8% of naive CD4 clonotypes. For sorted subsets, rarefaction showed incomplete sequencing despite large depth.

V dropped 4 bases and J dropped 2 bases, with 15 bases sitting between them. CDR1 and CDR2 (germline): SGHNT, YYREEE (reference sequence). CDR3 length: 15 amino acids. Original analysis: There were no quality scores in the junction-only immunoSEQ sequences, so filtering differed. Repertoires were generated with immunoSEQ multiplex PCR, while TCRdb's copy carries only in-frame clones and drops some. The V and J calls and the clone size are those of that table, but D and trimming were determined from the DNA. The sample carries over a million clones, around 78% recorded once. The specimen was memory CD4+ T cells from PBMCs. Subset of the sample: CD45RA-negative fraction. This sequence was found in a man between 18 and 35 years old in good health. Some clones in this sample may be carry-over from other donors' samples. V and J are TRBV5-4 and TRBJ1-2; D is possibly TRBD1 (6 bases). The CDR3 region has the DNA TGTGCCAGCAGCAGGGGCAGGGGCCAGAACTATGGCTACACCTTC. Amino acid sequence: CASSRGRGQNYGYTF.